The 17 T cell receptor beta chains presented below share a single source sample, sequenced in a study of T cell responses to AZD1222 COVID-19 vaccine. Here immunoSEQ multiplex PCR was the method, and the copy in TCRdb shows in-frame clones only, minus some. The sample records more than 50,000 clones, more than 70% being singletons. Sequences were derived from peripheral blood, sampled on day 0 of AZD1222 vaccination. These receptors came from an adult in good health.

The gene calls are TRBV9 and TRBJ2-2; possible D gene TRBD2, 6 bases. CDR3 length equals 16 residues. The V and J ends lost 1 base and 0 bases respectively, with 10 bases between them. CDR1 is SGDLS and CDR2 is YYNGEE in the germline V gene. CDR3 bases: TGTGCCAGCAGCGTAAGACTAGGAACGAACACCGGGGAGCTGTTTTTT. It specifies CASSVRLGTNTGELFF.

This clone has more than one count but fewer than ten. V usage is TRBV6-5 and J usage is TRBJ1-2; D is perhaps TRBD1 (6 bases). Germline V gene lookup returns CDR1 MNHEY and CDR2 SVGAGI. The ends were cut back, 7 bases at V and 4 bases at J, with 13 bases in the middle. The CDR3 totals 13 residues. CDR3 in amino acids: CASTGRGGYGYTF. CDR3 nucleotide sequence: TGTGCCAGCACAGGGAGGGGGGGCTATGGCTACACCTTC.

The rearrangement links TRBV3-1 (or the pseudogene TRBV3-2) to TRBJ2-5; 15 bases fit TRBD2. Looked up from germline, CDR1 is LGHDT and CDR2 is YNNKEL (reference sequence). The CDR3 sequence is 18 residues long. The V and J ends lost 4 bases and 7 bases, in that order; junction bases with no gene match: 13. CDR3 protein: CASSRGLAGGPRVGTQYF. The DNA of the CDR3 is TGTGCCAGCAGCCGCGGACTAGCGGGAGGGCCTAGGGTAGGGACCCAGTACTTC.

This chain links TRBV24-1 with TRBJ1-2; TRBD1 might be the D (6 bases). This CDR3 comprises 14 residues. Trimming removed 3 bases from V and 4 bases from J, with 11 bases in between. Germline-derived CDR1 and CDR2 are KGHDR and SFDVKD. The DNA for the CDR3 is TGTGCCACCAGTGATCCAGGACAGAGCTATGGCTACACCTTC. It encodes CATSDPGQSYGYTF.

The chain employs TRBV7-2 and TRBJ2-1; perhaps TRBD2 as D (6 bases). V was cut by 0 bases and J by 3 bases, with 12 bases left in between. Germline V gene data show CDR1 as SGHTA and CDR2 as FQGNSA. This CDR3 is built from 16 residues. CDR3 nucleotide sequence: TGTGCCAGCAGCTTAGCGTCTCGGGGGATCTACAATGAGCAGTTCTTC. Residues: CASSLASRGIYNEQFF.

The rearrangement uses TRBV20-1 and TRBJ1-1; 10 bases are shared with TRBD1. This CDR3 has 15 amino acids. Germline CDR1 and CDR2: DFQATT and SNEGSKA (reference sequence). Trimming removed 3 bases from V and 1 base from J; junction bases left unmatched: 5. Here the CDR3 DNA reads TGCAGTGCTAGTAGGTGGGACAGGGGGAACACTGAAGCTTTCTTT. Its translation is CSASRWDRGNTEAFF.

The chain employs TRBV5-1 and TRBJ2-1; 7 nucleotides match TRBD1. There are 15 residues in the CDR3. Germline V gene sequence: CDR1 SGHRS, CDR2 YFSETQ. Trimming cost V 6 bases and J 4 bases; bases outside gene matches: 10. This CDR3 reads CASTAGTVLYNEQFF. CDR3 in DNA: TGCGCCAGCACCGCAGGGACAGTTCTTTACAATGAGCAGTTCTTC.

The gene calls are TRBV30 and TRBJ1-3, with 7 bases identical to TRBD1. Germline assignment: CDR1 GTSNPN and CDR2 SVGIG (reference sequence). Trimming removed 3 bases from V and 7 bases from J; junction bases left unmatched: 9. The CDR3 spans 14 residues. CDR3 region: CAWSVDRAYNTIYF. In DNA, the CDR3 is TGTGCCTGGAGCGTCGACAGGGCCTACAACACCATATATTTT.

The chain carries TRBV18 and TRBJ2-7, with 7 bases aligning to TRBD1. J was trimmed by 1 base and V by 3 bases; bases with no gene match: 0. The CDR3 runs to 13 residues. Germline assignment: CDR1 KGHSH and CDR2 LQKENI. CDR3 DNA sequence: TGTGCCAGCTCACCGGGACAGTCCTACGAGCAGTACTTC. It specifies CASSPGQSYEQYF.

V and J are TRBV18 and TRBJ1-3; D gene uncertain. Germline V CDR1 and CDR2: KGHSH, LQKENI. The CDR3 extends over 15 amino acids. With 2 bases removed from V and 0 bases from J, the gap between germline ends came to 8 bases. The CDR3 DNA is TGTGCCAGCTCACCAGCTTCCCTCTCTGGAAACACCATATATTTT. It codes for CASSPASLSGNTIYF.

The gene calls are TRBV28 and TRBJ2-1; the D gene is possibly TRBD2 (6 bases). The CDR3 loop spans 16 amino acids. Trimming left V 2 bases short and J 3 bases short, with 14 bases between. CDR1 MDHEN and CDR2 SYDVKM come from the germline V gene. In DNA form, the CDR3 reads TGTGCCAGCAGTTTAATTCGACTAGACAACTACAATGAGCAGTTCTTC. Translating gives CASSLIRLDNYNEQFF.

The chain couples TRBV5-5 to TRBJ1-4; a possible D gene is TRBD1 (5 bases). Germline CDR1 is SGHKS and CDR2 is YYEKEE (reference sequence). The CDR3 runs to 15 residues. V was cut by 5 bases and J by 4 bases, with 15 bases left in between. DNA of the CDR3: TGTGCCAGCAGTTACAGGCCCGTGGGTAATGAAAAACTGTTTTTT. This codes for CASSYRPVGNEKLFF. The complete variable domain, with remaining parts taken from reference TRBV5-5 and TRBJ1-4, reads DAGVTQSPTHLIKTRGQQVTLRCSPISGHKSVSWYQQVLGQGPQFIFQYYEKEERGRGNFPDRFSARQFPNYSSELNVNALLLGDSALYLCASSYRPVGNEKLFFGSGTQLSVL.

The chain employs TRBV28 and TRBJ1-2; 8 bases are a match to TRBD1. With V trimmed by 7 bases and J by 7 bases, 11 bases remained unmatched. CDR1 MDHEN and CDR2 SYDVKM come from the germline V gene. CDR3 length: 14 amino acids. The CDR3 region is CASKVDRVSGGYTF. CDR3 in DNA: TGTGCCAGCAAGGTGGACAGGGTATCCGGTGGCTACACCTTC.

The CDR3 protein is CASGLGGRNYGYTF. CDR3 nucleotides: TGTGCCAGTGGGCTTGGGGGGCGCAACTATGGCTACACCTTC. The rearrangement uses TRBV19 and TRBJ1-2; tentative D call: TRBD1 (6 bases). V shed 8 bases and J shed 2 bases, with 15 bases lying between them. Looked up from germline, CDR1 is LNHDA and CDR2 is SQIVND (reference sequence). The CDR3 is 14 residues long.

The chain carries TRBV5-1 and TRBJ1-2, with D uncertain. Per germline, CDR1 SGHRS and CDR2 YFSETQ. There are 14 residues in the CDR3. V lost 0 bases, J lost 7 bases, and 13 bases lay in between. DNA of the CDR3: TGCGCCAGCAGCTTGGTTGGCAGGAATGGTGGCTACACCTTC. Amino acid sequence: CASSLVGRNGGYTF.

The genes are TRBV28 and TRBJ1-2, with D hard to call. CDR1 and CDR2 from the germline V gene are MDHEN and SYDVKM. V was pared by 6 bases and J by 2 bases, with 13 bases between. This CDR3 is 14 amino acids long. CDR3 sequence: CASRYGISNYGYTF. The CDR3 region has the DNA TGTGCCAGCAGGTACGGGATTTCGAACTATGGCTACACCTTC.

The chain uses TRBV10-3 and TRBJ2-1, with TRBD2 matching over 14 bases. V dropped 0 bases and J dropped 1; count of bases not matched to a gene: 5. The CDR3 loop spans 19 amino acids. CDR1 is ENHRY, CDR2 SYGVKD, per germline. Here the CDR3 reads CAISESLGLAGGSYNEQFF. The CDR3, as DNA: TGTGCCATCAGTGAGTCCCTCGGACTAGCGGGAGGATCCTACAATGAGCAGTTCTTC.